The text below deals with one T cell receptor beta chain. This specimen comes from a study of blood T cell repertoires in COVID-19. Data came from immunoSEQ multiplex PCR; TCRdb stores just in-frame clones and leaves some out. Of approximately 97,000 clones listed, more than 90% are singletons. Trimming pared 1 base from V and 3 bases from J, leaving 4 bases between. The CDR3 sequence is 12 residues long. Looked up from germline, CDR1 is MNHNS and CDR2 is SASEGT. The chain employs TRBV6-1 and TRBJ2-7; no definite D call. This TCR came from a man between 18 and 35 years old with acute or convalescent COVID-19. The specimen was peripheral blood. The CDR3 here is CASSEEYYEQYF. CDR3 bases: TGTGCCAGCAGTGAAGAATACTACGAGCAGTACTTC.